This TCR beta chain emerged from a study of blood T cell repertoires in COVID-19. On the study more broadly: Samples taken during acute and convalescent COVID-19 were collected in the United States, Italy and Spain. The analysed material was cDNA or gDNA that came from T cells, B-cell-depleted T cells, or PBMCs.

Original analysis: Nucleated cell counts were estimated from reference gene primer amplification. Profiled with immunoSEQ multiplex PCR; TCRdb holds only in-frame clones, not every one. That table gives V, J and clone size, and the DNA gave D and trimming. This sample has some 88,000 clones, with roughly 77% found just once. This CDR3 contains 13 residues. The trim removed 11 bases at V and 5 bases at J, leaving 11 bases unmatched. Per the germline V gene, CDR1 is SNHLY and CDR2 is FYNNEI. The TCR originated in a human donor in a cohort sampled during active COVID-19. This sequence joins TRBV2 and TRBJ2-7, with TRBD1 matching over 8 bases. The material sequenced was peripheral blood. This CDR3 is CAARRTGNHEQYF. CDR3 sequence (DNA): TGTGCCGCCAGGAGGACAGGGAATCACGAGCAGTACTTC.